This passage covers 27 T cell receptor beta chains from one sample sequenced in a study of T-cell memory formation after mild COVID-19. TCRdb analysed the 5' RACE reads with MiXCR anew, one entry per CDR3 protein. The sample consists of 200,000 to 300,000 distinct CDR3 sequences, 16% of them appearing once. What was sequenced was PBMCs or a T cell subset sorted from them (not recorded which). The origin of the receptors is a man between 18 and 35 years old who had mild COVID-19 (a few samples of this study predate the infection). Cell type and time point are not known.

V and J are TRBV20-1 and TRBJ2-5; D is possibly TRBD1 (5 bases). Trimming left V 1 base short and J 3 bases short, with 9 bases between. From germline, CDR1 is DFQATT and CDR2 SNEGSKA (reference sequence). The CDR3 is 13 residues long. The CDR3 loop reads CSARAAGKETQYF. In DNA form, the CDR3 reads TGCAGTGCTAGAGCGGCAGGGAAAGAGACCCAGTACTTC.

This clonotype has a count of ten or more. DNA of the CDR3: TGTGCCAGCAGTTCAGGGTGGGAGACCCAGTACTTC. It yields the protein CASSSGWETQYF. The chain combines TRBV7-2 with TRBJ2-5, with TRBD1 as a possible D gene (5 bases). The CDR3 has 12 amino acids. Trimming took 6 bases from V and 5 from J, leaving 10 bases between them. Looked up from germline, CDR1 is SGHTA and CDR2 is FQGNSA.

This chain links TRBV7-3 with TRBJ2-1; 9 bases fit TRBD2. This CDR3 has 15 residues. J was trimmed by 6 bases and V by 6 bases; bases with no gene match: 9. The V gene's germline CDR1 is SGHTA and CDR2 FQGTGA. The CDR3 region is CASSVGGGALNEQFF. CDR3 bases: TGTGCCAGCAGTGTCGGCGGGGGGGCGCTCAATGAGCAGTTCTTC.

CDR3 coding DNA: TGTGCCAGCAGGCCGAGTAACACTGAAGCTTTCTTT. Protein sequence: CASRPSNTEAFF. The chain combines TRBV5-8 with TRBJ1-1; no clear D gene. CDR1 is SGHTS, CDR2 YDEGEE, per germline. V dropped 5 bases and J dropped 2 bases, with 7 bases sitting between them. This CDR3 comprises 12 residues.

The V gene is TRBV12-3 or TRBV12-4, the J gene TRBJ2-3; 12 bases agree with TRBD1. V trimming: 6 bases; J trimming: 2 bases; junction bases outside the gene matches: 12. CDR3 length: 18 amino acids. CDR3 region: CASRSRDRGLFYTDTQYF. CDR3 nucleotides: TGTGCCAGCAGATCGCGGGACAGGGGGCTATTCTACACAGATACGCAGTATTTT.

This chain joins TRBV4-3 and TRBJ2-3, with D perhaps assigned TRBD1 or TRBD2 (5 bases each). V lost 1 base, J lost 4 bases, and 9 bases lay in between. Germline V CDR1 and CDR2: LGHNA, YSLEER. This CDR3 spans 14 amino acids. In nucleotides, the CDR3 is TGCGCCAGCAGCCAAGGCCGGGACCCAGATACGCAGTATTTT. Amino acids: CASSQGRDPDTQYF.

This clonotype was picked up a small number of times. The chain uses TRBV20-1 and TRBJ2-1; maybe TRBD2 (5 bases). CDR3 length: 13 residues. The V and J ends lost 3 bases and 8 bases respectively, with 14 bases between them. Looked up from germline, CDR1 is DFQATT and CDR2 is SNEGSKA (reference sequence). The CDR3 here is CSASRMRSDEQFF. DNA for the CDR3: TGCAGTGCTAGCCGGATGCGTAGCGATGAGCAGTTCTTC.

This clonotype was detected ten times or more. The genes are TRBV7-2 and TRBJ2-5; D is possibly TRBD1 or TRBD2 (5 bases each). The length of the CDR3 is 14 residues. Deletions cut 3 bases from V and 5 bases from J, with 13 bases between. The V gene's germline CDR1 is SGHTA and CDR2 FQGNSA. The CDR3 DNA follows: TGTGCCAGCAGCTTGGGGGACCCCCGGGAGACCCAGTACTTC. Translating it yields CASSLGDPRETQYF.

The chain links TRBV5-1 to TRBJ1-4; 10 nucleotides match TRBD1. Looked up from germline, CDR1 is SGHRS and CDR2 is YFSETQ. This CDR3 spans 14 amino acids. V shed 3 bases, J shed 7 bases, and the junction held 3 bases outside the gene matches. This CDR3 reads CASSYGTGVEKLFF. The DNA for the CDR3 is TGCGCCAGCAGCTATGGGACAGGGGTTGAAAAACTGTTTTTT.

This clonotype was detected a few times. CDR3 nucleotides: TGTGCCATCAGTGACAGGGGCACTGAAGCTTTCTTT. It translates to CAISDRGTEAFF. The gene calls are TRBV10-3 and TRBJ1-1, with D tentatively TRBD1 (6 bases). Germline assignment: CDR1 ENHRY and CDR2 SYGVKD. Trimming cost V 3 bases and J 4 bases, with 6 bases left between them. The CDR3 has 12 residues.

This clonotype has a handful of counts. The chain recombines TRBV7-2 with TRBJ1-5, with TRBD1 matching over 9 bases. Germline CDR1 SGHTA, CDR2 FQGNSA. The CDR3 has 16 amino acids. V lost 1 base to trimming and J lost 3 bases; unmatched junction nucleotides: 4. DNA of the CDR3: TGTGCCAGCAGCTTAGGGACAGGGGTATACAATCAGCCCCAGCATTTT. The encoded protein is CASSLGTGVYNQPQHF.

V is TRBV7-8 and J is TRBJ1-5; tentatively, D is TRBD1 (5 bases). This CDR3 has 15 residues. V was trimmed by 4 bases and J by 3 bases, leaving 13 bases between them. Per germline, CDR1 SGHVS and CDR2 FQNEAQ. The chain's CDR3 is CASSWGTDHNQPQHF. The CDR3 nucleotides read TGTGCCAGCAGCTGGGGGACGGACCACAATCAGCCCCAGCATTTT.

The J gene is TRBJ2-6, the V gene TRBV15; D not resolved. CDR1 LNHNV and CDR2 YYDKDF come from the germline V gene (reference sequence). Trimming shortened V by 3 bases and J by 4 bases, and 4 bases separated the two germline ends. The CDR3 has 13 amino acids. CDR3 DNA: TGTGCCACCAGCAGCCGAGGGGCCAACGTCCTGACTTTC. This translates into CATSSRGANVLTF.

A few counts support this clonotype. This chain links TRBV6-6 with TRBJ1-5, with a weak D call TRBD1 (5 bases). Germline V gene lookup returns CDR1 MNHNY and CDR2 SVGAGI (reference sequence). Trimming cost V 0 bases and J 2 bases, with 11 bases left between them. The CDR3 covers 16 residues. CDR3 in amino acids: CASSYSIGTRNQPQHF. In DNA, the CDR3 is TGTGCCAGCAGTTACTCGATCGGGACTCGCAATCAGCCCCAGCATTTT.

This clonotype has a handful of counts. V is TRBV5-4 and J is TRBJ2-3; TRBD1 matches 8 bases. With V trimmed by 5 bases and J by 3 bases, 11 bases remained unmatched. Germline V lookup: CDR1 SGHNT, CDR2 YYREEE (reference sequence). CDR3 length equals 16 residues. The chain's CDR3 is CASSSPDRVLTDTQYF. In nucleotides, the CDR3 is TGTGCCAGCAGTTCCCCGGACAGGGTGTTAACAGATACGCAGTATTTT.

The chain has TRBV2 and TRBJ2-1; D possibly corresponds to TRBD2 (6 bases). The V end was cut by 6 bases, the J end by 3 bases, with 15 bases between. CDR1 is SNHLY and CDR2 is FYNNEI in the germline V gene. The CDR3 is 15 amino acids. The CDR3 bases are TGTGCCAGCAGCGGGTTGGCGGGGCTCTACAATGAGCAGTTCTTC. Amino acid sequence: CASSGLAGLYNEQFF.

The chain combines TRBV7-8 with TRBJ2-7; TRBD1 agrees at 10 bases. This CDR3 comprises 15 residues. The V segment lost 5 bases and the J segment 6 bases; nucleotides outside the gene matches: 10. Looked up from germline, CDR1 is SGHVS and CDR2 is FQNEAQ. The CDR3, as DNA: TGTGCCAGCAGCCCGCGACACGGGACAGGGGCCGAGCAGTACTTC. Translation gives CASSPRHGTGAEQYF.

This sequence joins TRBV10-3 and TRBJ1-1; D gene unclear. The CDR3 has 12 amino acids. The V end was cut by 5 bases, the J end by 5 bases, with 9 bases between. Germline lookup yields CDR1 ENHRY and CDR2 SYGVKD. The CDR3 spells CAISTLGTEAFF. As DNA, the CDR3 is TGTGCCATCAGTACGTTGGGTACTGAAGCTTTCTTT.

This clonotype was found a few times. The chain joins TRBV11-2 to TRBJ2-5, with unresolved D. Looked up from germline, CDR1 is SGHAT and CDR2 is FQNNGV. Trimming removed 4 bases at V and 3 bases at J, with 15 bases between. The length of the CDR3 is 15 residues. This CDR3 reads CASSSWASGEETQYF. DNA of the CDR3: TGTGCCAGCAGCTCCTGGGCGTCTGGAGAAGAGACCCAGTACTTC.

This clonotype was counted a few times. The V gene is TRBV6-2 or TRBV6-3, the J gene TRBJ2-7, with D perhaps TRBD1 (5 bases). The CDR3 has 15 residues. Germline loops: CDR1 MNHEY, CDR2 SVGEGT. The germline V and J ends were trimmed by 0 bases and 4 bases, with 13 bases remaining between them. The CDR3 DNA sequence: TGTGCCAGCAGTTACTCGGGGCGGTTTACATACGAGCAGTACGTC. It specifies CASSYSGRFTYEQYV.

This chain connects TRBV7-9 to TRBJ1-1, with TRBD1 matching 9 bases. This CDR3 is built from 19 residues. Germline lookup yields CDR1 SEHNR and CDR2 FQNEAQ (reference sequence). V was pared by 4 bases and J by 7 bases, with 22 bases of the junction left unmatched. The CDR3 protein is CASSSGTRDREGNNREAFF. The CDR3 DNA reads TGTGCCAGCAGCTCTGGTACCCGGGACAGGGAGGGTAATAACCGTGAAGCTTTCTTT.

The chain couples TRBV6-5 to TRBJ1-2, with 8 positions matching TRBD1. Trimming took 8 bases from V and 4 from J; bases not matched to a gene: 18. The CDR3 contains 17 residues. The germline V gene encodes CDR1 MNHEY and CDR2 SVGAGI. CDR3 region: CASSAGTGRPYFYGYTF. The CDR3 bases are TGTGCCAGCTCTGCCGGGACAGGCCGCCCCTACTTCTATGGCTACACCTTC.

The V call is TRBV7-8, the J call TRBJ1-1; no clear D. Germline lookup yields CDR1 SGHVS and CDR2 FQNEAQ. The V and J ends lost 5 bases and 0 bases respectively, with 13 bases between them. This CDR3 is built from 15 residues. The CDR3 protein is CASSPPRGLNTEAFF. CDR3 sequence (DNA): TGTGCCAGCAGCCCCCCCCGAGGACTGAACACTGAAGCTTTCTTT.

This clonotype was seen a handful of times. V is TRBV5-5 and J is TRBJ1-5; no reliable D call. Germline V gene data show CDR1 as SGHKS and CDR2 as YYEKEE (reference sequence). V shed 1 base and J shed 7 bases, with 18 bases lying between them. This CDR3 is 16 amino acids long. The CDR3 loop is CASSLIVAARGQPQHF. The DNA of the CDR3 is TGTGCCAGCAGCTTGATTGTGGCAGCTCGAGGGCAGCCCCAGCATTTT.

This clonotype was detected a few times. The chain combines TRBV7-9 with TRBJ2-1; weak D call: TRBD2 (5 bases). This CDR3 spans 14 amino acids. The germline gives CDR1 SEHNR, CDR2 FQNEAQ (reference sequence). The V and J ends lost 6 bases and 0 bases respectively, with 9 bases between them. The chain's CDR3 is CASSSGFSYNEQFF. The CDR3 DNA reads TGTGCCAGCAGTTCGGGGTTCTCCTACAATGAGCAGTTCTTC.

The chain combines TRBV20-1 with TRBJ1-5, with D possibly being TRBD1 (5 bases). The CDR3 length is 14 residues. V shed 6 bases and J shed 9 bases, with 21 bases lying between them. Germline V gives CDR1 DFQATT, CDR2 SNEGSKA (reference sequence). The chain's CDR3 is CSALSPTAGSPQHF. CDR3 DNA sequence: TGCAGTGCCTTATCCCCGACCGCAGGGTCGCCCCAGCATTTT.

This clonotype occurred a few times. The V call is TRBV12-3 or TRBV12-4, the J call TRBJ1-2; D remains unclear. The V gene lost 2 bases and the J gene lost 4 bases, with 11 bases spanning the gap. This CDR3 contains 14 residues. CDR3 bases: TGTGCCAGCAGTTTATGGAGCAGGAGCTATGGCTACACCTTC. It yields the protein CASSLWSRSYGYTF.